This TCR beta chain comes out of a study of Ad26.COV2.S vaccination and SARS-CoV-2 variants. Study-wide context: Ad26.COV2.S shots went into the muscle once or twice, 56 days apart.

V lost 6 bases to trimming and J lost 8 bases; unmatched junction nucleotides: 15. Looked up from germline, CDR1 is MNHEY and CDR2 is SMNVEV (reference sequence). The CDR3 loop spans 16 amino acids. TCRdb keeps only in-frame clones here, not all; method: immunoSEQ multiplex PCR. The sample shows about 400,000 clones, about 91% of them seen only once. This sample's treatment: roughly 18 received Ad26.COV2.S at low or high dose, single or two shots; roughly five received placebo; per-sample allocation not given. Sampling happened 63 days after the first vaccine or placebo injection. Ad26.COV2.S expressed prefusion-stabilized spike from the original Wuhan strain. A word on this clone: Its specificity is not known.

Study observations and caveats: Reportedly, after vaccination the spike-specific CD8+ and CD4+ T cell responses displayed substantial breadth.

Sequences were derived from peripheral blood, sampled in a trial of Ad26.COV2.S vaccine versus placebo. The TCR originated in a person between 18 and 65 years old who received the Ad26.COV2.S COVID-19 vaccine or a placebo. The V and J genes are TRBV27 and TRBJ2-1; TRBD2 matches at 8 bases. The CDR3 loop reads CASRPPGLVGRDEQFF. CDR3 bases: TGTGCCAGCAGACCTCCGGGACTAGTAGGGAGGGATGAGCAGTTCTTC.